The clone carrying this T cell receptor (beta chain) came up many times. The data originate from a study of CDR3 diversity in severe acne. The germline V gene has CDR1 ENHRY and CDR2 SYGVKD. V shed 10 bases and J 4 bases; nucleotides not matched to a gene: 3. The CDR3 is 11 amino acids. TCRdb reprocessed the PCR reads via MiXCR and lists one record per CDR3 protein. This table has about 98,000 distinct CDR3 sequences, roughly 51% appearing once. The sequence was obtained from a male donor with acne. The genes are TRBV10-3 and TRBJ1-1; 7 bases fit TRBD1. The sequencing sample was made of blood. CDR3: CATAGGTEAFF. DNA for the CDR3: TGTGCCACCGCAGGGGGCACTGAAGCTTTCTTT.